Listed below are T cell receptor beta chains from one sample, sequenced in a study of early T cells in non-severe SARS-CoV-2 infection. MiXCR, run by TCRdb on the 5' RACE reads, gives a single entry per CDR3 protein. The table shows around 58,000 distinct CDR3 sequences, with about 7.7% occurring only once. The sample was whole blood, taken at baseline. The receptors were gathered from an adult who was a healthcare worker with PCR-confirmed SARS-CoV-2 infection or an uninfected control (not recorded which). Both conserved end residues are part of each CDR3. The order of the fields is D gene, clone size, J gene, V gene, CDR3 DNA, CDR3 protein. The D gene is left open where the match is weak. Clone sizes are given selectively: once, few, many, or a class where the clone is expanded.

>NA|NA|TRBJ2-7|TRBV7-2
TGTGCCAGCACCCTCAAGGGGGGCTACGAGCAGTACTTC
CASTLKGGYEQYF
>NA|many|TRBJ2-7|TRBV6-5
TGTGCCAGCAGTTACTCAAACGGAAATTTGGACAGAACCTACGAGCAGTACTTC
CASSYSNGNLDRTYEQYF
>TRBD2|many|TRBJ2-1|TRBV28
TGTGCCAGCAGTACTAGCGGAAGATACAATGAGCAGTTCTTC
CASSTSGRYNEQFF
>NA|NA|TRBJ2-7|TRBV25-1
TGTGCCAGCAGCTACACCTACGAGCAGTACTTC
CASSYTYEQYF
>NA|many|TRBJ1-2|TRBV18
TGTGCCAGCTCACAACAGGAGGATCATGGCTACACCTTC
CASSQQEDHGYTF
>NA|NA|TRBJ1-2|TRBV4-1
TGCGCCAACTTGGGCCAGCGATGGGGCTATGGCTACACCTTC
CANLGQRWGYGYTF
>NA|many|TRBJ2-7|TRBV4-2
TGTGCCAGCAGCCAAGACTCCTACGAGCAGTACTTC
CASSQDSYEQYF
>NA|few|TRBJ2-5|TRBV7-2
TGTGCTACCATTAGGACGGGGCGGGCAGAGACCCAGTACTTC
CATIRTGRAETQYF
>NA|few|TRBJ2-7|TRBV5-1
TGCGCCAGCAGCTTGGGGCGAGAGACCTCCTACGAGCAGTACTTC
CASSLGRETSYEQYF
>TRBD2|few|TRBJ2-5|TRBV25-1
TGTGCCAGCAGTGAAACTTCCAGCGGGAGGGCCGAAGAGACCCAGTACTTC
CASSETSSGRAEETQYF
>NA|few|TRBJ2-4|TRBV24-1
TGTGCCACCAGTGATTTCCGTGGAACCAAAAACATTCAGTACTTC
CATSDFRGTKNIQYF
>NA|many|TRBJ1-5|TRBV6-6
TGTGCCAGCAGACAAGTGTGGGGAAGAGGCAATCAGCCCCAGCATTTT
CASRQVWGRGNQPQHF
>NA|few|TRBJ2-1|TRBV7-9
TGTGCCAGCAGCCCGGGACCCAATGAGCAGTTCTTC
CASSPGPNEQFF
>NA|many|TRBJ1-3|TRBV7-2
TGTGCCAGCAGCTCCTCCTCTGGAAACACCATATATTTT
CASSSSSGNTIYF
>NA|NA|TRBJ2-3|TRBV11-2
TGTGCCAGCAGCATACCCCCGGGGAAGGGGACCCGCACAGATACGCAGTATTTT
CASSIPPGKGTRTDTQYF
>NA|NA|TRBJ2-6|TRBV27
TGTGCCAGCAGTACAGGGTCTGGGGCCAACGTCCTGACTTTC
CASSTGSGANVLTF
>TRBD1|many|TRBJ1-6|TRBV25-1
TGTGCCAGCCGCCGACAGGGGGAAGCTTCACCCCTCCACTTT
CASRRQGEASPLHF
>NA|few|TRBJ1-6|TRBV20-1
TGCAGTGCTAGAGATCGACAGGCCGTCCTGGGTTCACCCCTCCACTTT
CSARDRQAVLGSPLHF
>NA|few|TRBJ2-7|TRBV29-1
TGCAGCGTTGAGAAAACAACGAGCTCCTACGAGCAGTACTTC
CSVEKTTSSYEQYF
>TRBD1|few|TRBJ1-4|TRBV6-5
TGTGCCAGCAAGGGGGGACAGGGAGGTGAAAAACTGTTTTTT
CASKGGQGGEKLFF
>TRBD2|NA|TRBJ2-5|TRBV9
TGTGCCAGCAGCGTTTCCGGGACTACATGGACCCAGTACTTC
CASSVSGTTWTQYF
>TRBD2|few|TRBJ2-7|TRBV5-1
TGCGCCAGCAGGCAGGCGGCTAGCGGGGTCTACGAGCAGTACTTC
CASRQAASGVYEQYF
>NA|NA|TRBJ1-4|TRBV4-2
TGTGCCAGCAGCCCAGGGCAGGGTGCAACTAATGAAAAACTGTTTTTT
CASSPGQGATNEKLFF
>TRBD2|many|TRBJ2-1|TRBV11-3
TGTGCCAGCAGCACGAGCGGGAGGGACAATGAGCAGTTCTTC
CASSTSGRDNEQFF
>TRBD1|many|TRBJ2-7|TRBV7-2
TGTGCCAGCAGCTCGGACAGGAGCTCCTACGAGCAGTACTTC
CASSSDRSSYEQYF
>NA|NA|TRBJ2-1|TRBV27
TGTGCCAGCAAGGACAGTAACTACAATGAGCAGTTCTTC
CASKDSNYNEQFF
>NA|many|TRBJ2-4|TRBV12-3/TRBV12-4
TGTGCCAGCACCCCTGGTGACGTAGCCAAAAACATTCAGTACTTC
CASTPGDVAKNIQYF
>TRBD1|few|TRBJ1-4|TRBV5-4
TGTGCCAGCAGCCCCCGACAGGGCATTAATGAAAAACTGTTTTTT
CASSPRQGINEKLFF
>TRBD2|many|TRBJ2-2|TRBV15
TGTGCCACAAGAGCGGGAACCGGGGAGCTGTTTTTT
CATRAGTGELFF
>NA|NA|TRBJ2-6|TRBV5-1
TGCGCCAGCAGCTTGCGCGGGGCGAGCTCTGGGGCCAACGTCCTGACTTTC
CASSLRGASSGANVLTF
>TRBD2|few|TRBJ2-3|TRBV5-1
TGCGCCAGCAGCCCGGGGGCTAGCGGGAGGGCCCCACCCCCCCGAGATACGCAGTATTTT
CASSPGASGRAPPPRDTQYF
>NA|few|TRBJ2-3|TRBV4-2
TGTGCCAGCAGCCAAGGTGGTTCCCTTGGCACAGATACGCAGTATTTT
CASSQGGSLGTDTQYF
>NA|many|TRBJ1-4|TRBV5-1
TGCGCCAGCAGCTCGAGAACAGGGCCAGGGGAAAAACTGTTTTTT
CASSSRTGPGEKLFF
>NA|few|TRBJ2-1|TRBV3-1
TGTGCCAGCAGCAACGGGATCAATGAGCAGTTCTTC
CASSNGINEQFF
>NA|NA|TRBJ2-5|TRBV7-9
TGTGCCAGCAGCTTTGGGGGAGAGGAGACCCAGTACTTC
CASSFGGEETQYF
>TRBD1|few|TRBJ2-2|TRBV28
TGTGCCACCGTACGAACAGGGGATTCCGGGGAGCTGTTTTTT
CATVRTGDSGELFF
>NA|few|TRBJ2-3|TRBV12-3/TRBV12-4
TGTGCCAGCAGTCCGCGCCTAGACCCGCCTACGCAGTATTTT
CASSPRLDPPTQYF
>TRBD2|few|TRBJ2-7|TRBV5-1
TGCGCCAGCAGCTGGTTTAGCGGGAGGGCCTACGAGCAGTACTTC
CASSWFSGRAYEQYF
>NA|NA|TRBJ2-5|TRBV4-1
TGCGCCAGCAGCCTGGTGGGCGGAGGCTCCTCAGGGACCCAGTACTTC
CASSLVGGGSSGTQYF
>TRBD2|NA|TRBJ2-7|TRBV6-5
TGTGCCAGCAGTCCCGTTTTCCGGGAGGTCTACGAGCAGTACTTC
CASSPVFREVYEQYF
>TRBD1|many|TRBJ2-7|TRBV9
TGTGCCAGCAGCGCGGGACAGGCCGGACGCGAGCAGTACTTC
CASSAGQAGREQYF
>NA|few|TRBJ2-2|TRBV3-1
TGTGCCAGCAGCCAAGATCTGGGCGGGGAGCTGTTTTTT
CASSQDLGGELFF
>NA|few|TRBJ1-2|TRBV30
TGTGCCTGGTCCTCAACCACAGGATATTATGGCTACACCTTC
CAWSSTTGYYGYTF
>NA|many|TRBJ2-3|TRBV19
TGTGCCAGTATCATCGGACATACGCAGTATTTT
CASIIGHTQYF